A selection of T cell receptor beta chains follows, all from one sample in a study of blood T cell repertoires in COVID-19. Using immunoSEQ multiplex PCR, the repertoire was profiled, and TCRdb retains in-frame clones only, with some absent. The top ten clones hold around a tenth of a sample with tens of thousands of clones, approximately 90% of them seen once. Sequencing was carried out using peripheral blood. The receptors were gathered from a man aged 45 to 65 with active COVID-19. Each CDR3 is given with its conserved first and last residue. D genes are given only for firm matches. Expanded clones are given a class, and other clones once, few, many or no size at all.

j_gene	d_gene	v_gene	abundance	CDR3nt	CDR3aa
TRBJ2-3	-	TRBV4-1	-	TGCGCCAGCAGCCAAGAGGGGGAGCGGGTTGCTAGCACAGATACGCAGTATTTT	CASSQEGERVASTDTQYF
TRBJ1-2	-	TRBV12-3/TRBV12-4	-	TGTGCCAGCAGTTTATCGGGATCCGATGGCTACACCTTC	CASSLSGSDGYTF
TRBJ1-1	-	TRBV30	-	TGTGCCTGGAGTGTCGGAACGGGGAACACTGAAGCTTTCTTT	CAWSVGTGNTEAFF
TRBJ1-3	TRBD1	TRBV7-2	-	TGTGCCAGCAGCTTTACAGGGGAGGCTGGAAACACCATATATTTT	CASSFTGEAGNTIYF
TRBJ2-6	TRBD1	TRBV6-4	-	TGTGCCAGCAGTTACGACAGGGCTGGGGCCAACGTCCTGACTTTC	CASSYDRAGANVLTF
TRBJ2-2	TRBD2	TRBV5-1	-	TGCGCCAGCAGCTCGGGACTAGCGGGAGGGACCGGGGAGCTGTTTTTT	CASSSGLAGGTGELFF
TRBJ1-2	TRBD1	TRBV4-1	-	TGCGCCAGCAGCCAATTAGACAGGGTTAACTATGGCTACACCTTC	CASSQLDRVNYGYTF
TRBJ2-5	TRBD1	TRBV10-2	-	TGCGCCAGCAGCAAACCGGGACAGGGACGAGAGACCCAGTACTTC	CASSKPGQGRETQYF
TRBJ2-5	TRBD1	TRBV6-5	-	TGTGCCAGCAGTTACCCCGGGACAGGGGCAGGGACCCAGTACTTC	CASSYPGTGAGTQYF
TRBJ2-5	-	TRBV5-1	-	TGCGCCAGCAGCTTGGCCCGACAGGACCAAGAGACCCAGTACTTC	CASSLARQDQETQYF
TRBJ2-1	TRBD1	TRBV7-6	-	TGTGCCAGCAGCTCGACCGGGACAGGGCTCAATGAGCAGTTCTTC	CASSSTGTGLNEQFF
TRBJ2-7	TRBD2	TRBV3-1/TRBV3-2	-	TGTGCCAGCAGCCAAGGGGCCAGCGGGAGCTCCTACGAGCAGTACTTC	CASSQGASGSSYEQYF
TRBJ2-2	-	TRBV18	-	TGTGCCAGCTCACCAGGACTGACGAACACCGGGGAGCTGTTTTTT	CASSPGLTNTGELFF
TRBJ1-3	-	TRBV6-6	once	TGTGCCACCCAGCCAGGCAGCTCCGGAAACACCATATATTTT	CATQPGSSGNTIYF
TRBJ2-7	-	TRBV4-1	-	TGCGCCAGCAGCCAAGGGATGGCTAGCTCCTACGAGCAGTACTTC	CASSQGMASSYEQYF
TRBJ2-1	TRBD2	TRBV9	-	TGTGCCAGCAGCGTTCTAGGAACTAGCGGCTACAATGAGCAGTTCTTC	CASSVLGTSGYNEQFF